These T cell receptor beta chains were read from a single sample in a study of human T cells and chemical hapten exposure. MiXCR, run by TCRdb on the RACE reads, gives a single entry per CDR3 protein. The profile covers just under 350,000 distinct CDR3 sequences, with around 6.9% appearing a single time and around 8.2% taken by the ten largest. The sequences come from whole blood, collected in connection with sensitization to the hapten diphenylcyclopropenone (DPC). The receptors derive from a woman aged 18-29 years with alopecia areata. Some clones in this sample may be carry-over from other donors' samples. Both conserved end residues are part of each CDR3. The order of the fields is clone size, V gene, D gene, J gene, CDR3 DNA, CDR3 protein. D genes are given only for firm matches. Clone size appears in some rows only: once, few, many, or a class for an expanded clone.

clone_size: many
v_call: TRBV7-3
d_call: -
j_call: TRBJ2-2
cdr3_nt: TGTGCCAGCAGCTTAAGTCTGACCGGGGAGCTGTTTTTT
cdr3_aa: CASSLSLTGELFF

clone_size: -
v_call: TRBV6-5
d_call: -
j_call: TRBJ2-5
cdr3_nt: TGTGCCAGCAGCACTCTCGACAGGAGACAGACCCAGTACTTC
cdr3_aa: CASSTLDRRQTQYF

clone_size: few
v_call: TRBV20-1
d_call: -
j_call: TRBJ1-1
cdr3_nt: TGCAGTGCTCCGGAACAGGGCCCTGAAGCTTTCTTT
cdr3_aa: CSAPEQGPEAFF

clone_size: -
v_call: TRBV6-5
d_call: TRBD1
j_call: TRBJ1-1
cdr3_nt: TGTGCCAGCAGTTACTCGACAGGGGGACTGCAAGCTTTCTTT
cdr3_aa: CASSYSTGGLQAFF

clone_size: -
v_call: TRBV18
d_call: -
j_call: TRBJ2-3
cdr3_nt: TGTGCCAGCTCACCACCGGGCGCCGGGCTATACACAGATACGCAGTATTTT
cdr3_aa: CASSPPGAGLYTDTQYF

clone_size: -
v_call: TRBV5-1
d_call: -
j_call: TRBJ2-3
cdr3_nt: TGCGCCAGCAGCATCCCGACCTCAGATACGCAGTATTTT
cdr3_aa: CASSIPTSDTQYF

clone_size: many
v_call: TRBV15
d_call: -
j_call: TRBJ2-5
cdr3_nt: TGTGCCACCAGCAGAGTCCGGGGCATCCAAGAGACCCAGTACTTC
cdr3_aa: CATSRVRGIQETQYF

clone_size: few
v_call: TRBV27
d_call: -
j_call: TRBJ1-5
cdr3_nt: TGTGCCAGCAGTTACGGAGGTCAGCCCCAGCATTTT
cdr3_aa: CASSYGGQPQHF

clone_size: -
v_call: TRBV29-1
d_call: -
j_call: TRBJ2-7
cdr3_nt: TGCAGCGCCAAGAGGGGCGGATTTTACGAGCAGTACTTC
cdr3_aa: CSAKRGGFYEQYF

clone_size: -
v_call: TRBV7-9
d_call: TRBD1
j_call: TRBJ2-2
cdr3_nt: TGTGCCAGCAGCTTAGGGGACAGTAACATCGGGGAGCTGTTTTTT
cdr3_aa: CASSLGDSNIGELFF

clone_size: -
v_call: TRBV10-3
d_call: -
j_call: TRBJ1-5
cdr3_nt: TGTGCCACCCGGGATATAAAACATCAGCCCCAGCATTTT
cdr3_aa: CATRDIKHQPQHF

clone_size: -
v_call: TRBV18
d_call: TRBD1
j_call: TRBJ1-6
cdr3_nt: TGTGCCAGCTCACCACCCGACAGGGAGGGATCACCCCTCCACTTT
cdr3_aa: CASSPPDREGSPLHF

clone_size: many
v_call: TRBV20-1
d_call: -
j_call: TRBJ1-6
cdr3_nt: TGCAGTGCACACAAAGACAGCACTAATTCACCCCTCCACTTT
cdr3_aa: CSAHKDSTNSPLHF

clone_size: -
v_call: TRBV19
d_call: -
j_call: TRBJ1-5
cdr3_nt: TGTGCCAGTACCGGGATCAATCAGCCCCAGCATTTT
cdr3_aa: CASTGINQPQHF

clone_size: -
v_call: TRBV5-4
d_call: -
j_call: TRBJ2-3
cdr3_nt: TGTGCCAGCAGCCTATCAGGGGAAGATACGCAGTATTTT
cdr3_aa: CASSLSGEDTQYF

clone_size: -
v_call: TRBV4-2
d_call: -
j_call: TRBJ2-6
cdr3_nt: TGTGCCAGCAGCCAATCGGTTTTGGCTCTAGCTGGGGCCAACGTCCTGACTTTC
cdr3_aa: CASSQSVLALAGANVLTF

clone_size: few
v_call: TRBV27
d_call: -
j_call: TRBJ2-3
cdr3_nt: TGTGCCAGCAGTTTAGGGACACTATACACAGATACGCAGTATTTT
cdr3_aa: CASSLGTLYTDTQYF

clone_size: many
v_call: TRBV10-3
d_call: -
j_call: TRBJ2-3
cdr3_nt: TGTGCCATCACTGACAGCAGCACAGATACGCAGTATTTT
cdr3_aa: CAITDSSTDTQYF

clone_size: few
v_call: TRBV18
d_call: -
j_call: TRBJ1-1
cdr3_nt: TGTGCCAGCTCACCACCAACTCCGTGGCAGTTCAACACTGAAGCTTTCTTT
cdr3_aa: CASSPPTPWQFNTEAFF

clone_size: few
v_call: TRBV5-1
d_call: -
j_call: TRBJ1-2
cdr3_nt: TGCGCCAGCAGACTTGAAGGGGCGAGGTCGAGGTATGGCTACACCTTC
cdr3_aa: CASRLEGARSRYGYTF

clone_size: many
v_call: TRBV4-1
d_call: TRBD1
j_call: TRBJ2-7
cdr3_nt: TGCGCCAGCAGCCAGCTGGGAGGGGGACAGGGGGCACGCGAGCAGTACTTC
cdr3_aa: CASSQLGGGQGAREQYF

clone_size: -
v_call: TRBV7-2
d_call: TRBD1
j_call: TRBJ1-1
cdr3_nt: TGTGCCAGCAGCTCGGACAGGGGACGGACTGAAGCTTTCTTT
cdr3_aa: CASSSDRGRTEAFF

clone_size: many
v_call: TRBV5-1
d_call: -
j_call: TRBJ1-2
cdr3_nt: TGCGCCAGCAGGGACGGTAACTATGGCTACACCTTC
cdr3_aa: CASRDGNYGYTF

clone_size: many
v_call: TRBV5-1
d_call: -
j_call: TRBJ2-1
cdr3_nt: TGCGCCAGCAGCCCACGGGGGCCGGATGAGCAGTTCTTC
cdr3_aa: CASSPRGPDEQFF

clone_size: many
v_call: TRBV5-6
d_call: TRBD2
j_call: TRBJ2-7
cdr3_nt: TGTGCCAGCAGCTTCGGGCGGGGGGACTACGAGCAGTACTTC
cdr3_aa: CASSFGRGDYEQYF

clone_size: many
v_call: TRBV7-8
d_call: TRBD1
j_call: TRBJ1-1
cdr3_nt: TGTGCCAGCAGCTTACTTGGACAGGGGGAAGCTTTCTTT
cdr3_aa: CASSLLGQGEAFF

clone_size: -
v_call: TRBV7-8
d_call: -
j_call: TRBJ1-6
cdr3_nt: TGTGCCAGCAGCTTAAAGGAACCGCCCCTCCACTTT
cdr3_aa: CASSLKEPPLHF

clone_size: few
v_call: TRBV9
d_call: TRBD1
j_call: TRBJ1-4
cdr3_nt: TGTGCCAGCAGCGTAGCAGGGGGGGCTAATGAAAAACTGTTTTTT
cdr3_aa: CASSVAGGANEKLFF

clone_size: few
v_call: TRBV4-2
d_call: -
j_call: TRBJ1-5
cdr3_nt: TGTGCCAGCAGCCAAGAACAGGGTATCTTCAATCAGCCCCAGCATTTT
cdr3_aa: CASSQEQGIFNQPQHF

clone_size: few
v_call: TRBV6-6
d_call: -
j_call: TRBJ2-5
cdr3_nt: TGTGCCAGCATTCCCGGGTGGGCGGCCGAAGAGACCCAGTACTTC
cdr3_aa: CASIPGWAAEETQYF

clone_size: -
v_call: TRBV11-2
d_call: -
j_call: TRBJ2-3
cdr3_nt: TGTGCCAGCAGCGGCGCGGGCCTAACGGGGGGCCTCACAGATACGCAGTATTTT
cdr3_aa: CASSGAGLTGGLTDTQYF

clone_size: many
v_call: TRBV5-4
d_call: -
j_call: TRBJ1-3
cdr3_nt: TGTGCCAGCAGCTTGTCGGTAGGCTCTGGAAACACCATATATTTT
cdr3_aa: CASSLSVGSGNTIYF

clone_size: many
v_call: TRBV3-1
d_call: -
j_call: TRBJ2-6
cdr3_nt: TGTGCCAGCAGCCAAGTCTCCTCTGGGGCCAACGTCCTGACTTTC
cdr3_aa: CASSQVSSGANVLTF

clone_size: many
v_call: TRBV7-6
d_call: -
j_call: TRBJ2-1
cdr3_nt: TGTGCCAGCAGCTCGAGTCCCGGGACTCGTCTGAGGTTCTTC
cdr3_aa: CASSSSPGTRLRFF

clone_size: many
v_call: TRBV28
d_call: -
j_call: TRBJ1-2
cdr3_nt: TGTGCCAGCAGTCCCCCGCCCAGGGCGGCGATTTATGGCTACACCTTC
cdr3_aa: CASSPPPRAAIYGYTF

clone_size: -
v_call: TRBV5-1
d_call: -
j_call: TRBJ2-7
cdr3_nt: TGCGCCAGCAGCTCGACAGGAAAAAACCCCTACGAGCAGTACTTC
cdr3_aa: CASSSTGKNPYEQYF

clone_size: -
v_call: TRBV6-2/TRBV6-3
d_call: -
j_call: TRBJ2-3
cdr3_nt: TGTGCCAGCAGTTACCTATACGGGGGAGCTGATACGCAGTATTTT
cdr3_aa: CASSYLYGGADTQYF

clone_size: -
v_call: TRBV9
d_call: TRBD1
j_call: TRBJ2-3
cdr3_nt: TGTGCCAGCAGCGTCAGGGGGCAAGCAGATACGCAGTATTTT
cdr3_aa: CASSVRGQADTQYF

clone_size: few
v_call: TRBV6-5
d_call: -
j_call: TRBJ1-4
cdr3_nt: TGTGCCGGTGGAGCCAGGAATGAAAAACTGTTTTTT
cdr3_aa: CAGGARNEKLFF

clone_size: many
v_call: TRBV12-3/TRBV12-4
d_call: -
j_call: TRBJ2-6
cdr3_nt: TGTGCCAGCAACCCTTCGGCTGCTGGGGCCAACGTCCTGACTTTC
cdr3_aa: CASNPSAAGANVLTF

clone_size: many
v_call: TRBV18
d_call: -
j_call: TRBJ2-1
cdr3_nt: TGTGCCAGCTCACCAGAAGACGGTGGTCGGTCCTACAATGAGCAGTTCTTC
cdr3_aa: CASSPEDGGRSYNEQFF

clone_size: many
v_call: TRBV20-1
d_call: TRBD2
j_call: TRBJ2-2
cdr3_nt: TGCAGTGCTAGGGATCTAGCGGGGGGCACCGGGGAGCTGTTTTTT
cdr3_aa: CSARDLAGGTGELFF

clone_size: many
v_call: TRBV5-4
d_call: -
j_call: TRBJ2-7
cdr3_nt: TGTGCCAGCAGCTCGGAGGATGGGGAGCAGTACTTC
cdr3_aa: CASSSEDGEQYF

clone_size: many
v_call: TRBV29-1
d_call: -
j_call: TRBJ1-1
cdr3_nt: TGCAGCGTAGTAGGAGGAGTGAACACTGAAGCTTTCTTT
cdr3_aa: CSVVGGVNTEAFF

clone_size: few
v_call: TRBV7-6
d_call: -
j_call: TRBJ2-2
cdr3_nt: TGTGCCAGCAGTCAACCCTCCTCGTGGTCGAACACCGGGGAGCTGTTTTTT
cdr3_aa: CASSQPSSWSNTGELFF

clone_size: few
v_call: TRBV6-5
d_call: TRBD1
j_call: TRBJ1-1
cdr3_nt: TGTGCCAGCAGTTCGGCAAGACAGGGGTTGAACACTGAAGCTTTCTTT
cdr3_aa: CASSSARQGLNTEAFF

clone_size: few
v_call: TRBV7-6
d_call: -
j_call: TRBJ2-5
cdr3_nt: TGTGCCAGCAGCTTATTCGGGGTTGGTGAGACCCAGTACTTC
cdr3_aa: CASSLFGVGETQYF

clone_size: many
v_call: TRBV4-3
d_call: -
j_call: TRBJ2-2
cdr3_nt: TGCGCCAGCAGCCATCCATCCGGGACGCAGAACACCGGGGAGCTGTTTTTT
cdr3_aa: CASSHPSGTQNTGELFF

clone_size: -
v_call: TRBV10-3
d_call: TRBD2
j_call: TRBJ2-3
cdr3_nt: TGTGCCATCAGTATACTAGCGGGGGGATCCACAGATACGCAGTATTTT
cdr3_aa: CAISILAGGSTDTQYF

clone_size: few
v_call: TRBV28
d_call: TRBD2
j_call: TRBJ2-1
cdr3_nt: TGTGCCAGCAGTATCCCGACTAGCGGGGGTCACAATGAGCAGTTCTTC
cdr3_aa: CASSIPTSGGHNEQFF

clone_size: few
v_call: TRBV7-9
d_call: TRBD1
j_call: TRBJ1-1
cdr3_nt: TGTGCCAGCAGCCCCCCCAGGGGACAGGGGAGCACTGAAGCTTTCTTT
cdr3_aa: CASSPPRGQGSTEAFF

clone_size: many
v_call: TRBV6-2/TRBV6-3
d_call: TRBD2
j_call: TRBJ2-1
cdr3_nt: TGTGCCAGCAGAACTAGCGGGGGGCCTCACAATGAGCAGTTCTTC
cdr3_aa: CASRTSGGPHNEQFF

clone_size: -
v_call: TRBV7-6
d_call: -
j_call: TRBJ2-1
cdr3_nt: TGTGCCAGCAGCAAAGGGCTCAGCTCCTACAATGAGCAGTTCTTC
cdr3_aa: CASSKGLSSYNEQFF

clone_size: -
v_call: TRBV11-1
d_call: -
j_call: TRBJ1-1
cdr3_nt: TGTGCCAGCAGCTTAGTAAGCGGGAAGAACACTGAAGCTTTCTTT
cdr3_aa: CASSLVSGKNTEAFF

clone_size: -
v_call: TRBV7-2
d_call: -
j_call: TRBJ1-4
cdr3_nt: TGTGCCAGCAGCTTAAACCCTAATGAAAAACTGTTTTTT
cdr3_aa: CASSLNPNEKLFF

clone_size: few
v_call: TRBV6-6
d_call: -
j_call: TRBJ2-7
cdr3_nt: TGTGCCAGCAGTTACAAGTCGAAGGACGAGCAGTACTTC
cdr3_aa: CASSYKSKDEQYF

clone_size: -
v_call: TRBV5-1
d_call: -
j_call: TRBJ2-7
cdr3_nt: TGCGCCAGCTCAGTCACGGTCGGGGTTGAGTACGAGCAGTACTTC
cdr3_aa: CASSVTVGVEYEQYF

clone_size: many
v_call: TRBV7-2
d_call: TRBD1
j_call: TRBJ2-2
cdr3_nt: TGTGCCAGCAGCCTTCGACAGGGGGGAACCGGGGAGCTGTTTTTT
cdr3_aa: CASSLRQGGTGELFF